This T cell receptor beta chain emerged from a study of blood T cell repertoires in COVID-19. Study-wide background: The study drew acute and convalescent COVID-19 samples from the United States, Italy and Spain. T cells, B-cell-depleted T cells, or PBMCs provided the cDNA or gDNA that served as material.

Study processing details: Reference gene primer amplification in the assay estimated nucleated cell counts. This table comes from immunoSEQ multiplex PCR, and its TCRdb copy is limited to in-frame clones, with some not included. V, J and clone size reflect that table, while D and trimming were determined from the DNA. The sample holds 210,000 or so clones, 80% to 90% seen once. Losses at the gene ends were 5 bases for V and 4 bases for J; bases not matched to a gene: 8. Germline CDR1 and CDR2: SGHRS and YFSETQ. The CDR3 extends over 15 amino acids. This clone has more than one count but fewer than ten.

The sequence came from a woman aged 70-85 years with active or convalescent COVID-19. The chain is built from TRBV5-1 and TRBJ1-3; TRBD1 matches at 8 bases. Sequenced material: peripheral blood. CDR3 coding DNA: TGCGCCAGCAGTTCCTCCACAGGGGGAGGAAACACCATATATTTT. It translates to CASSSSTGGGNTIYF.